The rows below give T cell receptor beta chains drawn from one sample of a study of spatial heterogeneity in lung cancer. TCRdb itself ran the 5' RACE reads through MiXCR, one entry per CDR3 protein. This table holds around 1,700 distinct CDR3 sequences, 5% to 6% found once. This material consisted of lung tumor tissue, taken at surgery. The receptor set was obtained from a male donor with early-stage non-small cell lung cancer. CDR3s include the opening cysteine and the closing phenylalanine or tryptophan.

>TRBJ2-2|TRBV20-1
CSARPHSGVLNTGELFF
>TRBJ2-7|TRBV29-1
CSVRGGGSYEQYF
>TRBJ1-1|TRBV20-1
CSAVDRGQGTEAFF
>TRBJ2-7|TRBV21-1
CASSQRVKREQYF
>TRBJ1-5|TRBV4-1
CASSQERVSNQPQHF
>TRBJ2-4|TRBV2
CASSEAIGGFKNIQYF
>TRBJ1-5|TRBV6-2/TRBV6-3
CASSYQAGVGQPQHF
>TRBJ2-1|TRBV27
CASSRPLGYPNEQFF
>TRBJ2-2|TRBV12-3/TRBV12-4
CASLGVTGELFF
>TRBJ1-5|TRBV7-2
CASSLWGQPQHF
>TRBJ1-5|TRBV6-1
CASSRQGAGQPQHF
>TRBJ1-2|TRBV6-2/TRBV6-3
CASSRPGTANYGYTF
>TRBJ2-3|TRBV9
CASSVDGSPTTDTQYF
>TRBJ2-3|TRBV6-2/TRBV6-3
CASSYMTTDTQYF
>TRBJ2-7|TRBV10-3
CAIPAVSGGQYF
>TRBJ2-3|TRBV30
CAWRSAGNTDTQYF
>TRBJ2-7|TRBV11-2
CASSRAAGEQYF
>TRBJ2-3|TRBV4-2
CASSLGEAGGPDTQYF
>TRBJ2-2|TRBV6-6
CASSHLASYTTGELFF
>TRBJ1-1|TRBV27
CASSFSIRTVENTEAFF
>TRBJ1-2|TRBV6-1
CASYGTDNYGYTF
>TRBJ2-1|TRBV6-2/TRBV6-3
CASRVTGGSYNEQFF
>TRBJ2-3|TRBV29-1
CSVYVGVDTQYF
>TRBJ2-7|TRBV13
CASSPKQGAYEQYF
>TRBJ2-7|TRBV6-5
CASSYSSPGGSYEQYF
>TRBJ1-4|TRBV2
CASKRTGGWAEKLFF
>TRBJ2-1|TRBV5-1
CASSWGPDEQFF
>TRBJ1-2|TRBV6-1
CASRGGISGYTF